This passage covers 29 T cell receptor beta chains from one sample sequenced in a study of blood T cell repertoires in COVID-19. The table came from immunoSEQ multiplex PCR; TCRdb's copy has only in-frame clones and leaves some out. The sample consists of hundreds of thousands of clones, about nine tenths of them appearing once. Sequences were obtained from peripheral blood. These receptors originate from an elderly man with acute or convalescent COVID-19.

V is TRBV2 and J is TRBJ2-1; TRBD2 matches 11 bases. V lost 6 bases to trimming and J lost 6 bases; unmatched junction nucleotides: 10. CDR1 SNHLY and CDR2 FYNNEI come from the germline V gene. The CDR3 is made up of 16 amino acids. The CDR3 coding sequence is TGTGCCAGCAGATCCCTACTAGCGGGAGTGTCCAATGAGCAGTTCTTC. Its protein is CASRSLLAGVSNEQFF.

V gene TRBV9 combines with J gene TRBJ1-1; TRBD1 is a possible D gene (6 bases). Trimming stripped 0 bases from V and 3 bases from J, with 12 bases between. The CDR3 consists of 15 residues. Germline V CDR1 and CDR2: SGDLS, YYNGEE. CDR3 nucleotide sequence: TGTGCCAGCAGCGTAGGGGGCAGGGGCGACACTGAAGCTTTCTTT. Protein product: CASSVGGRGDTEAFF.

The chain is built from TRBV27 and TRBJ1-6, with 8 bases that match TRBD1. The germline V gene has CDR1 MNHEY and CDR2 SMNVEV (reference sequence). V shed 7 bases, J shed 6 bases, and the junction held 5 bases outside the gene matches. The CDR3 spans 14 residues. CDR3 loop: CASKGQGRNSPLHF. The CDR3 bases are TGTGCCAGCAAAGGACAGGGCCGTAATTCACCCCTCCACTTT.

The gene calls are TRBV4-1 and TRBJ1-2, with 7 nucleotides matching TRBD1. CDR1 is MGHRA and CDR2 is YSYEKL in the germline V gene. The J segment lost 6 bases and the V segment lost 1 base, leaving 11 bases of the junction unmatched. The CDR3 consists of 16 residues. The CDR3 bases are TGCGCCAGCAGCCAAGTTGCGGCAGGGGGGAAGGATGGCTACACCTTC. Amino acids: CASSQVAAGGKDGYTF.

The chain links TRBV9 to TRBJ2-2; the match to TRBD1 covers 8 bases. V dropped 5 bases and J dropped 1; count of bases not matched to a gene: 4. The germline gives CDR1 SGDLS, CDR2 YYNGEE. The CDR3 consists of 15 residues. CDR3 DNA: TGTGCCAGCAGTCTTGGGACAGGGAACACCGGGGAGCTGTTTTTT. This translates into CASSLGTGNTGELFF.

This clone appeared a few times. The gene calls are TRBV6-5 and TRBJ2-2; TRBD2 matches at 8 bases. V shed 11 bases and J 5 bases; nucleotides not matched to a gene: 7. The germline V gene encodes CDR1 MNHEY and CDR2 SVGAGI. This CDR3 spans 13 amino acids. CDR3 loop: CAAREGITGELFF. DNA for the CDR3: TGTGCCGCACGGGAGGGAATTACCGGGGAGCTGTTTTTT.

This clone was observed a single time. The J gene is TRBJ2-5, the V gene TRBV24-1; no clear D gene. Germline V gene data show CDR1 as KGHDR and CDR2 as SFDVKD. The CDR3 length is 14 residues. The V end was cut by 9 bases, the J end by 5 bases, with 18 bases between. CDR3 coding DNA: TGTGCCACCGGTACCCTTAAGCTCGGGGAGACCCAGTACTTC. Translating it yields CATGTLKLGETQYF.

The table lists this clone with a count of one. J is TRBJ2-2 and V is TRBV19; the D gene is possibly TRBD2 (6 bases). Germline CDR1 reads LNHDA; CDR2 reads SQIVND (reference sequence). This CDR3 spans 16 amino acids. V was pared by 7 bases and J by 0 bases, with 15 bases between. The CDR3 sequence is CASTIRWGANTGELFF. The CDR3 DNA is TGTGCCAGTACCATCCGGTGGGGGGCGAACACCGGGGAGCTGTTTTTT.

The V gene is TRBV27, the J gene TRBJ2-1; no reliable D call. The V gene lost 4 bases and the J gene lost 7 bases, with 8 bases spanning the gap. The germline gives CDR1 MNHEY, CDR2 SMNVEV (reference sequence). The CDR3 loop spans 12 amino acids. CDR3 in DNA: TGTGCCAGCAGTTCCCTCGGGAATGAGCAGTTCTTC. Translating gives CASSSLGNEQFF.

The chain employs TRBV29-1 and TRBJ2-6; 8 bases map to TRBD1. After removal of 4 bases from V and 3 bases from J, the junction contained 14 bases not matched to a gene. The CDR3 covers 18 residues. Germline-derived CDR1 and CDR2 are SQVTM and ANQGSEA. CDR3: CSVAGGQGALGGANVLTF. CDR3 DNA sequence: TGCAGCGTTGCGGGTGGGCAGGGGGCGCTAGGTGGGGCCAACGTCCTGACTTTC.

The chain carries TRBV2 and TRBJ1-6; 9 bases fit TRBD1. Germline V gene data show CDR1 as SNHLY and CDR2 as FYNNEI. The CDR3 is made up of 19 amino acids. After removal of 0 bases from V and 4 bases from J, the junction contained 10 bases not matched to a gene. CDR3 sequence: CASSEAGQGLFTYNSPLHF. For the CDR3, the DNA is TGTGCCAGCAGTGAAGCGGGACAGGGACTCTTTACGTATAATTCACCCCTCCACTTT.

The chain employs TRBV15 and TRBJ1-3; the D gene is possibly TRBD1 (5 bases). The CDR3 length is 12 residues. The V end was cut by 7 bases, the J end by 3 bases, with 7 bases between. CDR1 LNHNV and CDR2 YYDKDF come from the germline V gene (reference sequence). CDR3 bases: TGTGCCACCAAAGGGGTTGGAAACACCATATATTTT. Amino acid sequence: CATKGVGNTIYF.

The chain recombines TRBV5-1 with TRBJ2-5, with 11 bases that match TRBD1. The CDR3 consists of 15 residues. The ends lost 2 bases at V and 2 bases at J; junction bases unmatched: 2. The germline V gene has CDR1 SGHRS and CDR2 YFSETQ. In nucleotides, the CDR3 is TGCGCCAGCAGCTTTGGGACAGGGGGTCAAGAGACCCAGTACTTC. Translation: CASSFGTGGQETQYF. Using reference TRBV5-1 and TRBJ2-5 for the parts outside the CDR3, the full variable domain is KAGVTQTPRYLIKTRGQQVTLSCSPISGHRSVSWYQQTPGQGLQFLFEYFSETQRNKGNFPGRFSGRQFSNSRSEMNVSTLELGDSALYLCASSFGTGGQETQYFGPGTRLLVL.

A few counts support this clone. This chain uses TRBV6-2 or TRBV6-3 with TRBJ2-7, with 10 nucleotides matching TRBD2. The CDR3 has 14 amino acids. Per the germline V gene, CDR1 is MNHEY and CDR2 is SVGEGT. V trimming: 6 bases; J trimming: 2 bases; junction bases outside the gene matches: 4. As DNA, the CDR3 is TGTGCCAGCAGCCAGCGGGAGGGCCCCTACGAGCAGTACGTC. This translates into CASSQREGPYEQYV.

The chain couples TRBV28 to TRBJ2-5; 7 bases are a match to TRBD2. J gave up 4 bases and V 5 bases, and 10 bases lay outside the gene matches. There are 15 residues in the CDR3. Germline V gene lookup returns CDR1 MDHEN and CDR2 SYDVKM. The chain's CDR3 is CASSKAGELGETQYF. CDR3 nucleotides: TGTGCCAGCAGTAAGGCGGGAGAATTGGGAGAGACCCAGTACTTC. Combining the CDR3 with reference TRBV28 and TRBJ2-5 gives the whole variable domain DVKVTQSSRYLVKRTGEKVFLECVQDMDHENMFWYRQDPGLGLRLIYFSYDVKMKEKGDIPEGYSVSREKKERFSLILESASTNQTSMYLCASSKAGELGETQYFGPGTRLLVL.

The J gene is TRBJ1-6, the V gene TRBV2; D gene ambiguous. The CDR3 runs 17 residues. Germline V CDR1 and CDR2: SNHLY, FYNNEI. Trimming left V 2 bases short and J 7 bases short, with 18 bases between. The CDR3 sequence is CASSEYGGIITNSPLHF. The CDR3 nucleotides are TGTGCCAGCAGTGAATATGGAGGTATCATAACAAATTCACCCCTCCACTTT. The whole variable domain, remainder taken from reference TRBV2 and TRBJ1-6, is EPEVTQTPSHQVTQMGQEVILRCVPISNHLYFYWYRQILGQKVEFLVSFYNNEISEKSEIFDDQFSVERPDGSNFTLKIRSTKLEDSAMYFCASSEYGGIITNSPLHFGNGTRLTVT.

This chain links TRBV5-8 with TRBJ2-7; TRBD2 agrees at 13 bases. The ends lost 5 bases at V and 7 bases at J; junction bases unmatched: 15. Germline V lookup: CDR1 SGHTS, CDR2 YDEGEE. This CDR3 is 17 amino acids long. The CDR3 nucleotides read TGTGCCAGCAGTCTTAAGAGGGGACTAGCGGGATCGGGGGAGCAGTACGTC. Protein sequence: CASSLKRGLAGSGEQYV.

CDR3 loop: CASRGLGGMVGELFF. CDR3 sequence (DNA): TGTGCCAGCAGGGGGCTCGGTGGTATGGTCGGGGAGCTGTTTTTT. V and J are TRBV27 and TRBJ2-2, with D perhaps TRBD1 (5 bases). The CDR3 is made up of 15 amino acids. Trimming cost V 6 bases and J 7 bases, with 18 bases left between them. Per the germline V gene, CDR1 is MNHEY and CDR2 is SMNVEV (reference sequence).

The chain recombines TRBV6-6 with TRBJ1-1, with TRBD1 matching over 11 bases. The CDR3 covers 16 residues. The junction had 13 bases not matched to a gene; V was cut back by 6 bases and J by 7 bases. Germline V CDR1 and CDR2: MNHNY, SVGAGI (reference sequence). Here the CDR3 reads CASSPSPGTGGYEAFF. The CDR3 DNA reads TGTGCCAGCAGCCCCTCTCCCGGGACAGGGGGTTATGAAGCTTTCTTT.

The CDR3 bases are TGTGCCAGCAGCGGACGGGACACGGACACCGGGGAGCTGTTTTTT. Its translation is CASSGRDTDTGELFF. This sequence joins TRBV5-5 and TRBJ2-2; possibly TRBD1 for D (6 bases). V was shortened by 4 bases and J by 3 bases, with 13 bases between the two germline ends. The CDR3 is 15 residues long. Germline assignment: CDR1 SGHKS and CDR2 YYEKEE (reference sequence). The full variable domain, with the rest looked up from reference TRBV5-5 and TRBJ2-2, is DAGVTQSPTHLIKTRGQQVTLRCSPISGHKSVSWYQQVLGQGPQFIFQYYEKEERGRGNFPDRFSARQFPNYSSELNVNALLLGDSALYLCASSGRDTDTGELFFGEGSRLTVL.

This chain connects TRBV30 to TRBJ2-7; 10 nucleotides match TRBD2. The CDR3 extends over 15 amino acids. V trimming: 0 bases; J trimming: 7 bases; junction bases outside the gene matches: 9. Germline V CDR1 and CDR2: GTSNPN, SVGIG (reference sequence). Written as DNA, the CDR3 is TGTGCCTGGAGTGTAGGGGCGTCTAGCGGGAGTGAGCAGTACTTC. Amino acids: CAWSVGASSGSEQYF.

V and J are TRBV7-2 and TRBJ2-1; 10 bases match TRBD2. V lost 8 bases to trimming and J lost 7 bases; unmatched junction nucleotides: 5. CDR3 length equals 13 residues. Germline V CDR1 and CDR2: SGHTA, FQGNSA. The CDR3 DNA sequence: TGTGCCAGCTTGTTTAGCGGGAGGAATGAGCAGTTCTTC. This gives the protein CASLFSGRNEQFF.

The chain is built from TRBV3-1 (or the pseudogene TRBV3-2) and TRBJ2-7; D might be TRBD1 (5 bases). V was pared by 2 bases and J by 2 bases, with 10 bases between. The CDR3 contains 14 residues. Germline lookup yields CDR1 LGHDT and CDR2 YNNKEL (reference sequence). The CDR3 here is CASSQPDTAYEQYF. CDR3 in DNA: TGTGCCAGCAGCCAACCGGACACGGCCTACGAGCAGTACTTC.

The V and J genes are TRBV30 and TRBJ2-3, with 8 positions matching TRBD2. Trimming removed 1 base from V and 4 bases from J; junction bases left unmatched: 7. CDR3 length: 15 residues. CDR1 is GTSNPN and CDR2 is SVGIG in the germline V gene (reference sequence). The CDR3 is CAWSEGSGRADTQYF. As DNA, the CDR3 is TGTGCCTGGAGTGAGGGAAGCGGGAGAGCAGATACGCAGTATTTT.

CDR3 nucleotides: TGTGCCACCTCACAGGGGGGCTCCTACAATGAGCAGTTCTTC. It yields the protein CATSQGGSYNEQFF. The V gene is TRBV24-1, the J gene TRBJ2-1; 8 positions agree with TRBD1. V was pared by 9 bases and J by 0 bases, with 3 bases of the junction left unmatched. The CDR3 covers 14 residues. Per the germline V gene, CDR1 is KGHDR and CDR2 is SFDVKD.

The rearrangement links TRBV28 to TRBJ1-2; 7 bases agree with TRBD1. The CDR3 covers 12 residues. Trimming cost V 7 bases and J 4 bases; bases outside gene matches: 3. Germline values: CDR1 MDHEN, CDR2 SYDVKM. DNA for the CDR3: TGTGCCAGCACAAGACAGGGCTATGGCTACACCTTC. Encoded protein: CASTRQGYGYTF.

The chain is built from TRBV4-1 and TRBJ2-7; the D gene is possibly TRBD1 (6 bases). The CDR3 has 14 amino acids. Trimming left V 1 base short and J 4 bases short, with 11 bases between. Looked up from germline, CDR1 is MGHRA and CDR2 is YSYEKL. CDR3 protein: CASSQVQGAYEQYF. The CDR3, as DNA: TGCGCCAGCAGCCAAGTACAGGGTGCGTACGAGCAGTACTTC.

The chain joins TRBV7-9 to TRBJ2-7; 7 bases are a match to TRBD2. The V gene's germline CDR1 is SEHNR and CDR2 FQNEAQ (reference sequence). The trim removed 3 bases at V and 6 bases at J, leaving 11 bases unmatched. This CDR3 is built from 15 residues. CDR3 residues: CASSLGAGSGGEQYF. CDR3 nucleotide sequence: TGTGCCAGCAGCTTGGGAGCGGGCTCGGGGGGCGAGCAGTACTTC.

This clone has only one observation. The chain carries TRBV18 and TRBJ2-7; 9 bases align to TRBD1. The ends lost 0 bases at V and 2 bases at J; junction bases unmatched: 2. Germline CDR1 reads KGHSH; CDR2 reads LQKENI. The CDR3 is 15 residues long. The CDR3 coding sequence is TGTGCCAGCTCACCACCTCGGGACAGGGCCTACGAGCAGTACTTC. Its protein is CASSPPRDRAYEQYF.